The sequence of this T cell receptor (beta chain) was determined in a study of cytomegalovirus exposure and HLA in healthy donors. The primer mix had 60 Vbeta and 13 Jbeta primers. The table came from immunoSEQ multiplex PCR; TCRdb's copy has only in-frame clones and leaves some out. The sample holds about 59,000 clones, under 90% seen once. The sample comprised PBMCs. The receptor's source is a woman aged 40 to 55 in good health and CMV-seronegative.

CDR3 DNA: TGTGCCAGCAGCTTCCAGGGCAAGCAGTACTTC. Encoded protein: CASSFQGKQYF. The J gene is TRBJ2-7, the V gene TRBV5-4, with a tentative D call TRBD1 (5 bases). Germline-derived CDR1 and CDR2 are SGHNT and YYREEE (reference sequence). Trimming pared 2 bases from V and 8 bases from J, leaving 8 bases between. This CDR3 is built from 11 residues.